This TCR beta chain stems from a study of blood T cell repertoires in COVID-19 (dated by TCRdb to 2020 to 2021). For context, the study as a whole: Samples covering the acute and convalescent phases of COVID-19 were provided by collaborators in the United States, Italy and Spain. The dataset comprised deeply sampled blood TCRbeta repertoires from subjects exposed to, actively infected with, or recovered from COVID-19. Where HLA class I and class II types were available, the types were taken from metadata supplied by the sample provider, not from assay-based typing. The material from the prospective study consisted of cDNA or gDNA derived from T cells, B-cell-depleted T cells, or PBMCs. Nearly every sample came with metadata listing a de-identified subject ID, COVID-19 status, age in years and sex. The samples were drawn from the first 160 participants of the ongoing ImmuneRACE study and from under 1,500 subjects provided by 6 global collaborators. The repertoires were released in a freely available public database meant as a resource for research on the immune response to SARS-CoV-2.

One collaborating source in Seattle enrolled patients while the patients were actively infected and followed the patients over time throughout the course of disease. The collaborating institutions used their own protocols to collect whole blood in K2EDTA tubes. For TCRbeta analysis, collaborators shipped samples as frozen whole blood, isolated PBMCs, or DNA extracted from either of those sample types. From the germline V gene, CDR1 is SGHTA and CDR2 is FQGNSA. Germline trimming: 5 bases from V, 0 bases from J; junction bases outside gene matches: 7. The CDR3 contains 15 residues, cysteine and phenylalanine counted. Solely the CDR3 DNA is kept, with 45 bases framed from the first base. Of note for this clone: Its antigen is still unknown. Per-base quality was not reported, and no clone a single base away is much larger than it.

TCRbeta CDR3 regions were amplified from genomic DNA by means of the immunoSEQ Assay, a bias-controlled multiplex PCR. As for the original processing: The number of nucleated cells in each sample was estimated from the amplification of reference gene primers within the assay. To quantify the absolute abundance of each unique TCRbeta CDR3 rearrangement, sequence reads were collapsed and filtered. For each sample, productive Simpson clonality was calculated by taking the square root of Simpson's diversity index across productive rearrangements. Drawn from immuneACCESS, this table holds only the in-frame rearrangements with V and J called that TCRdb kept. Clones are partly lost; checked studies trace under half to an unresolved V gene and leave the rest unexplained. V and J calls and clone size are those listed in that table; D and trimming were worked out from the DNA. This sample gives around 50,000 clones in total; about 90% of them show up just once. The ten most abundant clones make up 20% to 25% of the sample.

Findings and caveats that apply to the study as a whole: The quantity of clinical and demographic metadata differed by source and by participant and was supplied without curation.

The chain was built from TRBV7-2 and TRBJ2-7; 7 nucleotides in the junction match TRBD2. Input material: peripheral blood. This clonotype was sampled from an elderly woman with COVID-19, enrolled during active disease. The base sequence is TGTGCCAGCAGCCCATGGGGGACTATCTCCTACGAGCAGTACTTC. It translates as CASSPWGTISYEQYF.